This TCR beta chain was captured by sequencing in a study of T cell changes during pregnancy in multiple sclerosis. Germline CDR1 MRHNA, CDR2 SNTAGT. The CDR3 contains 17 residues. With 0 bases clipped from V and 8 bases from J, the junction kept 9 bases outside the gene matches. Data came from immunoSEQ multiplex PCR; TCRdb stores just in-frame clones and leaves some out. The data show about 40,000 clones, 94% seen once. This clone is termed medium-sized. The sample here was peripheral blood, taken in the third trimester of pregnancy. The sequence came from a female donor with multiple sclerosis, enrolled in a pregnancy study. The chain links TRBV6-4 to TRBJ2-4; 11 bases line up with TRBD2. The chain's CDR3 is CASSDSLAGGGVDIQYF. The CDR3 DNA sequence: TGTGCCAGCAGTGACTCGCTAGCGGGGGGCGGAGTGGACATTCAGTACTTC.